This T cell receptor beta chain is from a study of blood T cells in healthy people across ages. This clonotype was detected a few times. For the second PCR, which ran for about 7 to 12 cycles, a sample-barcoded 5' primer and a J-beta primer mix were used. Each cDNA was tagged by a template-switch adaptor containing 12 random nucleotides. In TCRdb, the 5' RACE reads were re-called with MiXCR into one record per CDR3 protein. This table holds roughly 900,000 distinct CDR3 sequences, around 49% found once. From germline, CDR1 is MGHRA and CDR2 YSYEKL. V lost 4 bases, J lost 7 bases, and 19 bases lay in between. The length of the CDR3 is 16 residues. For every donor, a draw yielded around 10 milliliters of peripheral blood.

The chain joins TRBV4-1 to TRBJ1-4; D unresolved. This sequence was found in a man aged 30 to 45 in good health. The sequenced material came from blood. The CDR3 DNA is TGCGCCAGCAGCCGAGCCGACAATTCGTTTGGTGAAAAACTGTTTTTT. It yields the protein CASSRADNSFGEKLFF.